Listed below are T cell receptor beta chains from one sample, sequenced in a study of blood T cell repertoires in COVID-19. Assay: immunoSEQ multiplex PCR; the TCRdb copy retains only in-frame clones and omits some. The sample has approximately 60,000 clones; about 80% are singletons. Sequenced input: peripheral blood. All receptors come from a man in his 60s with COVID-19, enrolled during active disease. Each CDR3 is given with its conserved first and last residue. Each record gives: D gene, CDR3 length, V gene, J gene, clone size, CDR3 protein, CDR3 DNA. D genes are given only for firm matches. Only part of the rows carry a size: once, few, many, or a class if the clone is expanded.

D: .; length: 14; V: TRBV27; J: TRBJ1-4; size: .; CDR3: CASSLVNPGEKLFF; DNA: TGTGCCAGCAGTTTAGTGAACCCGGGTGAAAAACTGTTTTTT
D: .; length: 12; V: TRBV7-9; J: TRBJ2-1; size: .; CDR3: CASSLQVRGQFF; DNA: TGTGCCAGCAGCTTACAGGTGCGGGGGCAGTTCTTC
D: .; length: 13; V: TRBV28; J: TRBJ2-7; size: .; CDR3: CASTLTDSYEQYF; DNA: TGTGCCAGCACCCTGACTGACTCCTACGAGCAGTACTTC
D: .; length: 13; V: TRBV7-9; J: TRBJ1-4; size: .; CDR3: CASSYERNEKLFF; DNA: TGTGCCAGCAGCTACGAGAGAAATGAAAAACTGTTTTTT
D: .; length: 12; V: TRBV19; J: TRBJ1-3; size: .; CDR3: CASSGDFFTIYF; DNA: TGTGCCAGTTCCGGCGACTTTTTCACCATATATTTT
D: .; length: 15; V: TRBV11-3; J: TRBJ2-6; size: .; CDR3: CASSSQGSGANVLTF; DNA: TGTGCCAGCAGTTCTCAGGGCTCTGGGGCCAACGTCCTGACTTTC
D: TRBD1; length: 15; V: TRBV5-5; J: TRBJ1-5; size: .; CDR3: CASSNRDREHQPQHF; DNA: TGTGCCAGCAGCAACCGGGACAGGGAGCATCAGCCCCAGCATTTT
D: TRBD1; length: 15; V: TRBV10-2; J: TRBJ1-2; size: .; CDR3: CASSEGNRGRSGYTF; DNA: TGCGCCAGCAGTGAAGGGAACAGGGGGCGGAGTGGCTACACCTTC
D: .; length: 12; V: TRBV6-5; J: TRBJ2-5; size: few; CDR3: CASSGGGQTQYF; DNA: TGTGCCAGCTCGGGGGGCGGACAGACCCAGTACTTC
D: .; length: 13; V: TRBV5-1; J: TRBJ2-4; size: .; CDR3: CASSHDRFDIQYF; DNA: TGCGCCAGCAGCCACGACAGGTTTGACATTCAGTACTTC
D: .; length: 15; V: TRBV19; J: TRBJ1-2; size: once; CDR3: CASSIDTGPGYGYTF; DNA: TGTGCCAGTAGTATAGATACAGGGCCTGGCTATGGCTACACCTTC
D: TRBD2; length: 16; V: TRBV4-2; J: TRBJ2-1; size: once; CDR3: CASSLTGLAGGNEQFF; DNA: TGTGCCAGCAGCCTTACAGGACTAGCGGGGGGGAATGAGCAGTTCTTC
D: .; length: 14; V: TRBV6-5; J: TRBJ2-3; size: .; CDR3: CASRPGLSTDTQYF; DNA: TGTGCCAGCAGGCCAGGGCTTAGCACAGATACGCAGTATTTT
D: TRBD1; length: 14; V: TRBV29-1; J: TRBJ2-7; size: .; CDR3: CSVEDPLQGYEQYF; DNA: TGCAGCGTTGAAGATCCTTTACAGGGGTACGAGCAGTACTTC
D: TRBD1; length: 12; V: TRBV6-5; J: TRBJ2-1; size: .; CDR3: CASTDREYEQFF; DNA: TGTGCCAGCACGGACAGGGAGTATGAGCAGTTCTTC
D: .; length: 14; V: TRBV28; J: TRBJ2-1; size: few; CDR3: CASSTYSGGNEQFF; DNA: TGTGCCAGCAGTACCTATTCAGGAGGCAATGAGCAGTTCTTC
D: TRBD1; length: 15; V: TRBV5-1; J: TRBJ1-6; size: .; CDR3: CASSLSGQGNSPLHF; DNA: TGCGCCAGCAGCTTGTCGGGACAGGGTAATTCACCCCTCCACTTT
D: TRBD2; length: 15; V: TRBV29-1; J: TRBJ2-3; size: .; CDR3: CSVGAGGVSTDTQYF; DNA: TGCAGCGTTGGAGCGGGGGGGGTAAGCACAGATACGCAGTATTTT
D: TRBD1; length: 17; V: TRBV11-2; J: TRBJ1-1; size: .; CDR3: CASSLMGQGLGVTEAFF; DNA: TGTGCCAGCAGCTTAATGGGACAGGGACTGGGGGTCACTGAAGCTTTCTTT
D: TRBD2; length: 17; V: TRBV11-2; J: TRBJ2-1; size: .; CDR3: CASSPGPLAGSINEQFF; DNA: TGTGCCAGCAGCCCAGGCCCCCTAGCGGGATCCATCAATGAGCAGTTCTTC
D: TRBD2; length: 18; V: TRBV28; J: TRBJ2-1; size: .; CDR3: CASSGLAGYKSSYNEQFF; DNA: TGTGCCAGCAGTGGACTAGCGGGTTATAAAAGCTCCTACAATGAGCAGTTCTTC
D: .; length: 14; V: TRBV2; J: TRBJ1-5; size: .; CDR3: CASSVSGVNQPQHF; DNA: TGTGCCAGCAGTGTATCAGGGGTAAATCAGCCCCAGCATTTT
D: .; length: 15; V: TRBV15; J: TRBJ2-1; size: .; CDR3: CATSRGGAPYNEQFF; DNA: TGTGCCACCAGCAGAGGCGGGGCCCCTTACAATGAGCAGTTCTTC
D: TRBD1; length: 18; V: TRBV5-4; J: TRBJ1-5; size: few; CDR3: CASSPGPGTGMGNQPQHF; DNA: TGTGCCAGCAGCCCCGGTCCCGGGACAGGGATGGGCAATCAGCCCCAGCATTTT
D: .; length: 15; V: TRBV7-9; J: TRBJ2-7; size: .; CDR3: CASSLGAGPSYEQYF; DNA: TGTGCCAGCAGCCTAGGCGCAGGGCCCTCCTACGAGCAGTACTTC
D: TRBD2; length: 14; V: TRBV10-3; J: TRBJ2-3; size: .; CDR3: CAISPGTSADTQYF; DNA: TGTGCCATCAGTCCCGGGACTAGCGCAGATACGCAGTATTTT
D: .; length: 15; V: TRBV4-2; J: TRBJ1-2; size: .; CDR3: CASSQDVAGNYGYTF; DNA: TGTGCCAGCAGCCAAGATGTAGCCGGAAACTATGGCTACACCTTC
D: TRBD1; length: 14; V: TRBV6-5; J: TRBJ1-3; size: .; CDR3: CASGSDRGLRAIYF; DNA: TGTGCCAGCGGTAGCGACAGGGGGCTTAGGGCCATATATTTT
D: TRBD1; length: 13; V: TRBV28; J: TRBJ1-1; size: few; CDR3: CASSPSTGAEAFF; DNA: TGTGCCAGCAGTCCGTCGACAGGGGCTGAAGCTTTCTTT